The rows below give T cell receptor beta chains drawn from one sample of a study of T cells in Graves' hyperthyroidism and ophthalmopathy. TCRdb redid the calling of the multiplex PCR reads with MiXCR, one entry per CDR3 protein. The sample holds 480,000 or so distinct CDR3 sequences, 40% to 50% seen once. Sequencing used peripheral blood or thyroid tissue (not recorded which). These TCRs come from an adult woman with Graves' disease, either hyperthyroidism or ophthalmopathy (not recorded which). Both conserved end residues are part of each CDR3. D genes are given only for firm matches. Not all rows give a size; the values are once, few, many and, for expanded clones, a class.

v_call	j_call	d_call	clone_size	cdr3_aa	cdr3_nt
TRBV29-1	TRBJ1-4	NA	few	CSVEVQGPVLFF	TGCAGCGTTGAGGTGCAGGGGCCCGTACTGTTTTTT
TRBV6-6	TRBJ1-3	NA	few	CASRQGHTGNTIYF	TGTGCCAGCAGACAGGGACACACTGGAAACACCATATATTTT
TRBV29-1	TRBJ2-7	NA	once	CSVGSPYSYEQYF	TGCAGCGTTGGCTCACCTTACTCCTACGAGCAGTACTTC
TRBV19	TRBJ2-6	NA	NA	CASGISDSGANVLTF	TGTGCTAGCGGCATATCAGACTCTGGGGCCAACGTCCTGACTTTC
TRBV15	TRBJ2-7	TRBD2	NA	CATSRRGAYEQYF	TGTGCCACCAGCAGGCGGGGGGCGTACGAGCAGTACTTC
TRBV15	TRBJ1-6	NA	NA	CATSRVQGWSPLHF	TGTGCCACCAGCAGAGTTCAGGGATGGTCACCCCTCCACTTT
TRBV6-1	TRBJ1-1	NA	many	CASSEEDLNTEAFF	TGTGCCAGCAGTGAAGAGGATCTGAACACTGAAGCTTTCTTT
TRBV7-9	TRBJ1-1	NA	many	CASSPAGQMVTEAFF	TGTGCCAGCAGCCCCGCCGGCCAGATGGTCACTGAAGCTTTCTTT
TRBV7-6	TRBJ2-7	NA	NA	CASSFSETTEQYF	TGTGCCAGCAGTTTCTCGGAGACAACCGAGCAGTACTTC
TRBV29-1	TRBJ2-3	TRBD2	NA	CSVGGSSGGTDTQYF	TGCAGCGTTGGAGGGTCTAGCGGGGGCACAGATACGCAGTATTTT